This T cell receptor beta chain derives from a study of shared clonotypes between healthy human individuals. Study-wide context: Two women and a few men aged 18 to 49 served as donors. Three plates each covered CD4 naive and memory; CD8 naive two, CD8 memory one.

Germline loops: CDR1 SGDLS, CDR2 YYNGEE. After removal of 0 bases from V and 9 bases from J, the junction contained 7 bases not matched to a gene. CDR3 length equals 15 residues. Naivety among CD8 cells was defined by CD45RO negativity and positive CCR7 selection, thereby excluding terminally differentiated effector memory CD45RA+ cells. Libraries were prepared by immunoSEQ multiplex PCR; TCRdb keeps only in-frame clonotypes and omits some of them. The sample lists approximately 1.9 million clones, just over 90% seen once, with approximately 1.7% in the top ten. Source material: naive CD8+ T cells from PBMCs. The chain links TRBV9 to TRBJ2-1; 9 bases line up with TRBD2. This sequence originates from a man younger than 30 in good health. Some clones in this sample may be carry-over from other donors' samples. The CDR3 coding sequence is TGTGCCAGCAGCGTAGGGCTAGCGGGAATTGGTGAGCAGTTCTTC. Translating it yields CASSVGLAGIGEQFF. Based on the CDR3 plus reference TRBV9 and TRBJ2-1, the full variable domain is DSGVTQTPKHLITATGQRVTLRCSPRSGDLSVYWYQQSLDQGLQFLIQYYNGEERAKGNILERFSAQQFPDLHSELNLSSLELGDSALYFCASSVGLAGIGEQFFGPGTRLTVL.